The 10 T cell receptor beta chains below were found in one sample sequenced in a study of cytomegalovirus exposure and HLA in healthy donors. PCR amplification relied on 60 Vbeta primers (plus 13 Jbeta primers). Sequencing used immunoSEQ multiplex PCR; TCRdb keeps in-frame clones, though not all of them. The sample yields approximately 150,000 clones, roughly 78% seen once. The sample taken for sequencing was PBMCs. These receptor sequences come from a man aged 40-50 years in good health and CMV-seronegative.

In this sample, this clone turned up once. The chain uses TRBV2 and TRBJ2-5; maybe TRBD1 (6 bases). CDR3 length: 14 amino acids. CDR1 and CDR2 from the germline V gene are SNHLY and FYNNEI. V gave up 4 bases and J gave up 2 bases, with 11 bases separating them. The CDR3 DNA is TGTGCCAGCAGTGTACAGGGCTTACAAGAGACCCAGTACTTC. This encodes CASSVQGLQETQYF.

The chain recombines TRBV29-1 with TRBJ2-2; D is uncertain. CDR1 is SQVTM and CDR2 is ANQGSEA in the germline V gene. This CDR3 is 12 amino acids long. V gave up 3 bases and J gave up 4 bases, with 6 bases separating them. CDR3 nucleotide sequence: TGCAGCGTTGACAGGATCACCGGGGAGCTGTTTTTT. Translated, it gives CSVDRITGELFF.

This chain uses TRBV5-4 with TRBJ2-1; 10 bases match TRBD2. The CDR3 is 18 amino acids. After removal of 1 base from V and 6 bases from J, the junction contained 13 bases not matched to a gene. CDR1 and CDR2 (germline): SGHNT, YYREEE (reference sequence). The DNA for the CDR3 is TGTGCCAGCAGCTTGTCTAGGCTAGCGGGAGACAGGTTCAATGAGCAGTTCTTC. Translated: CASSLSRLAGDRFNEQFF.

The chain links TRBV11-2 to TRBJ2-5, with D perhaps TRBD1 (5 bases). V was cut by 3 bases and J by 3 bases, with 17 bases left in between. The CDR3 contains 16 residues. Germline V gives CDR1 SGHAT, CDR2 FQNNGV. CDR3 region: CASSFSPQALEETQYF. CDR3 nucleotides: TGTGCCAGCAGCTTTAGTCCACAGGCCCTTGAAGAGACCCAGTACTTC.

CDR3 residues: CASSPVPSQISEKLFF. In nucleotides, the CDR3 is TGTGCCAGCAGCCCCGTGCCTTCCCAGATCTCTGAAAAACTGTTTTTT. V and J are TRBV5-4 and TRBJ1-4; D gene unclear. The germline gives CDR1 SGHNT, CDR2 YYREEE (reference sequence). This CDR3 has 16 residues. V dropped 4 bases and J dropped 7 bases, with 20 bases sitting between them.

The chain recombines TRBV5-1 with TRBJ2-2, with 14 bases that match TRBD2. The CDR3 has 15 residues. V was pared by 4 bases and J by 11 bases, with 7 bases of the junction left unmatched. Per germline, CDR1 SGHRS and CDR2 YFSETQ. CDR3 in amino acids: CASSQGLAGVVELFF. The CDR3 coding sequence is TGCGCCAGCAGCCAGGGACTAGCGGGAGTTGTTGAGCTGTTTTTT.

This clone was counted once. The CDR3: CASSPRTSGGTDNEQFF. In DNA, the CDR3 is TGTGCCAGCTCACCTCGGACTAGCGGGGGCACCGACAATGAGCAGTTCTTC. This chain connects TRBV18 to TRBJ2-1; 13 positions match TRBD2. Germline V CDR1 and CDR2: KGHSH, LQKENI. CDR3 length: 17 amino acids. Trimming at V came to 3 bases and at J to 5 bases, leaving 7 bases not matched to a gene.

This rearrangement joins TRBV6-5 to TRBJ2-7; D perhaps matches TRBD2 (6 bases). Germline CDR1 MNHEY, CDR2 SVGAGI. The CDR3 extends over 15 amino acids. The germline V and J ends were trimmed by 5 bases and 6 bases, with 20 bases remaining between them. CDR3 bases: TGTGCCAGCAGTCCAACCGGGACGGGGGTTGGCGAGCAGTACTTC. It is translated as CASSPTGTGVGEQYF.

The CDR3: CASSLPVLVYEQYF. CDR3 coding DNA: TGTGCCAGCAGTTTACCCGTTCTCGTCTACGAGCAGTACTTC. This chain connects TRBV28 to TRBJ2-7; no reliable D call. Per the germline V gene, CDR1 is MDHEN and CDR2 is SYDVKM. The V gene lost 2 bases and the J gene lost 3 bases, with 11 bases spanning the gap. The length of the CDR3 is 14 residues.

This chain uses TRBV7-6 with TRBJ2-3, with 7 bases that match TRBD1. Trimming removed 1 base from V and 5 bases from J; junction bases left unmatched: 3. The germline V gene encodes CDR1 SGHVS and CDR2 FNYEAQ. The CDR3 consists of 14 residues. CDR3 sequence: CASSLGTGEDTQYF. The DNA for the CDR3 is TGTGCCAGCAGCTTAGGGACAGGAGAAGATACGCAGTATTTT.